This entry lists 28 T cell receptor beta chains sequenced from one sample in a study of CXCR3-negative and CXCR3-positive naive CD8 T cells. The TRB cDNA libraries were prepared by 5' RACE with UMI labels. TCRdb reanalyzed the 5' RACE reads and collapses them to one entry per CDR3 protein, without DNA. This sample's table has approximately 83,000 distinct CDR3 sequences. Sequenced sample: naive CXCR3- CD8+ T cells from blood. Stated subset: CD45RO-CCR7+CD27+CD95- naive CD8+ T cells lacking CXCR3 (TNR3-). These receptors were collected from a human donor in good health. Some clones in this sample may be carry-over from other donors' samples.

V and J are TRBV5-1 and TRBJ2-1; the D gene TCRdb calls, TRBD2, cannot be checked with no DNA. The CDR3 totals 17 residues. The V gene's germline CDR1 is SGHRS and CDR2 YFSETQ. The CDR3 protein is CASTTGSSGGKYNEQFF. The entire variable domain, with the rest obtained from reference TRBV5-1 and TRBJ2-1, is as follows: KAGVTQTPRYLIKTRGQQVTLSCSPISGHRSVSWYQQTPGQGLQFLFEYFSETQRNKGNFPGRFSGRQFSNSRSEMNVSTLELGDSALYLCASTTGSSGGKYNEQFFGPGTRLTVL.

This sequence joins TRBV7-9 and TRBJ1-1. The CDR3 runs 13 residues. Germline V gene data show CDR1 as SEHNR and CDR2 as FQNEAQ (reference sequence). The CDR3 reads CASSLQEGTEAFF.

V gene TRBV7-9 combines with J gene TRBJ1-1. The CDR3 loop spans 14 amino acids. Germline V CDR1 and CDR2: SEHNR, FQNEAQ (reference sequence). CDR3 amino acids: CASSSVAGNTEAFF.

This chain connects TRBV7-8 to TRBJ2-7; TCRdb lists TRBD2, though no DNA is available to test this call. The germline V gene encodes CDR1 SGHVS and CDR2 FQNEAQ. This CDR3 has 15 amino acids. This CDR3 is CASSPSGGLSYEQYF.

V gene TRBV10-2 combines with J gene TRBJ2-7; TCRdb indicates TRBD1, and absent DNA this call remains unverified. Germline V gives CDR1 WSHSY, CDR2 SAAADI. The CDR3 is 12 residues long. The CDR3 spells CASRQGSNEQYF.

This chain connects TRBV25-1 to TRBJ2-1; there is no DNA to check the TCRdb D call of TRBD1. The CDR3 has 17 amino acids. Germline values: CDR1 MGHDK, CDR2 SYGVNS. The CDR3 is CASSPLGWTGVINEQFF.

This chain uses TRBV21-1 with TRBJ1-1; TCRdb lists TRBD1, though no DNA is available to test this call. TRBV21-1 counts as a pseudogene. CDR3 length: 14 amino acids. The CDR3 sequence: CASTQNTGRTEAFF.

The J gene is TRBJ2-1, the V gene TRBV20-1. The CDR3 contains 14 residues. CDR1 DFQATT and CDR2 SNEGSKA come from the germline V gene (reference sequence). CDR3 protein: CSARALSSYNEQFF.

This CDR3 reads CASSQENFPNYEQYF. This chain uses TRBV3-1 with TRBJ2-7. Looked up from germline, CDR1 is LGHDT and CDR2 is YNNKEL (reference sequence). The CDR3 has 15 amino acids.

The chain recombines TRBV11-2 with TRBJ1-2. The length of the CDR3 is 15 residues. The germline V gene has CDR1 SGHAT and CDR2 FQNNGV. This CDR3 is CASSLEASPGYGYTF.

The chain is built from TRBV5-1 and TRBJ2-1; the D gene TCRdb calls, TRBD1, cannot be checked with no DNA. The CDR3 is made up of 15 amino acids. CDR1 and CDR2 from the germline V gene are SGHRS and YFSETQ. The CDR3 is CASSLAGGPPNEQFF.

The chain is built from TRBV5-5 and TRBJ2-7; absent DNA, TCRdb's TRBD1 call cannot be checked. The CDR3 consists of 13 residues. Germline loops: CDR1 SGHKS, CDR2 YYEKEE (reference sequence). The CDR3 is CASSWDDRDEQYF.

The gene calls are TRBV28 and TRBJ2-2; as DNA is missing, the TRBD2 call by TCRdb cannot be tested. Germline V gene data show CDR1 as MDHEN and CDR2 as SYDVKM. CDR3 size: 16 residues. CDR3 sequence reads: CASSPTGTRGAGELFF.

V and J are TRBV7-6 and TRBJ2-5; TCRdb calls TRBD1, which cannot be checked without DNA. The CDR3 extends over 16 amino acids. Germline V gene sequence: CDR1 SGHVS, CDR2 FNYEAQ. The CDR3 protein is CASSPPGVLAGETQYF.

V is TRBV29-1 and J is TRBJ1-1. Germline CDR1 SQVTM, CDR2 ANQGSEA. This CDR3 spans 13 amino acids. The CDR3 is CSAGEGDFTEAFF.

V and J are TRBV5-1 and TRBJ1-1. The V gene's germline CDR1 is SGHRS and CDR2 YFSETQ. CDR3 size: 14 residues. CDR3 in amino acids: CASSLSGPATEAFF.

This chain joins TRBV5-5 and TRBJ2-7; the TCRdb D gene call, TRBD2, has no DNA to confirm it. There are 16 residues in the CDR3. Germline lookup yields CDR1 SGHKS and CDR2 YYEKEE (reference sequence). The CDR3 sequence is CASSLGFGTYNYEQYF. Drawing the rest from reference TRBV5-5 and TRBJ2-7, the complete variable domain is DAGVTQSPTHLIKTRGQQVTLRCSPISGHKSVSWYQQVLGQGPQFIFQYYEKEERGRGNFPDRFSARQFPNYSSELNVNALLLGDSALYLCASSLGFGTYNYEQYFGPGTRLTVT.

The chain employs TRBV5-1 and TRBJ2-7; lacking DNA, the TRBD2 call made by TCRdb goes unchecked. The CDR3 is 14 amino acids. Looked up from germline, CDR1 is SGHRS and CDR2 is YFSETQ. This CDR3 is CASSWTSGAYEQYF.

The J gene is TRBJ2-1, the V gene TRBV7-6; there is no DNA to check the TCRdb D call of TRBD2. Germline CDR1 reads SGHVS; CDR2 reads FNYEAQ. The CDR3 loop spans 15 amino acids. The CDR3 loop reads CASSLAGTAYNEQFF.

The chain carries TRBV5-5 and TRBJ1-2; TCRdb calls TRBD1, which cannot be checked without DNA. Germline V gene sequence: CDR1 SGHKS, CDR2 YYEKEE (reference sequence). The CDR3 runs 13 residues. The chain's CDR3 is CASSPGAAGGYTF.

The V gene is TRBV14, the J gene TRBJ2-5; TCRdb lists TRBD1, though no DNA is available to test this call. Germline loops: CDR1 SGHDN, CDR2 FVKESK. The CDR3 contains 14 residues. The CDR3 region is CASSPRRGGETQYF.

V usage is TRBV11-3 and J usage is TRBJ2-1; lacking DNA, the TRBD1 call made by TCRdb goes unchecked. The germline gives CDR1 SGHNT, CDR2 YENEEA. The CDR3 sequence is 15 residues long. CDR3: CASSLDGGSYNEQFF.

The gene calls are TRBV29-1 and TRBJ2-1; TCRdb reports TRBD1, a call that lacks DNA to check it against. Germline CDR1 SQVTM, CDR2 ANQGSEA. The CDR3 totals 15 residues. The CDR3 protein is CSVPGTGGSHNEQFF.

The chain couples TRBV28 to TRBJ2-4; the TRBD2 assignment by TCRdb is unverifiable without DNA. CDR1 is MDHEN and CDR2 is SYDVKM in the germline V gene. The CDR3 sequence is 19 residues long. The CDR3 loop reads CASSLTSGRAGLAKNIQYF.

The rearrangement joins TRBV28 to TRBJ2-1. Germline-derived CDR1 and CDR2 are MDHEN and SYDVKM. The CDR3 has 15 amino acids. This CDR3 reads CASRATGGSYNEQFF.

The genes are TRBV6-5 and TRBJ2-1; lacking DNA, the TRBD1 call made by TCRdb goes unchecked. CDR1 is MNHEY and CDR2 is SVGAGI in the germline V gene. CDR3 size: 14 residues. The CDR3 sequence is CASSPAPGHNEQFF.

The CDR3: CASSLLGGPRDEQFF. The chain links TRBV7-6 to TRBJ2-1; TCRdb calls TRBD1, which cannot be checked without DNA. The CDR3 spans 15 residues. The germline gives CDR1 SGHVS, CDR2 FNYEAQ.

J is TRBJ2-7 and V is TRBV7-6. CDR3 size: 12 residues. Germline CDR1 is SGHVS and CDR2 is FNYEAQ. CDR3 protein: CASSLTPYEQYF.